This entry lists 21 T cell receptor beta chains sequenced from one sample in a study of blood T cells in healthy people across ages. The authors ran a second PCR of roughly 7 to 11 cycles using a sample-barcoded 5' primer and a J-beta primer mix. TCRdb re-analysed the 5' RACE reads in MiXCR, keeping a single row per CDR3 protein. The sample yields 850,000 to 1,000,000 distinct CDR3 sequences, approximately 50% seen once. The sequencing sample was made of blood. Receptor source: a woman aged 60-70 years in good health.

The rearrangement uses TRBV27 and TRBJ2-7; 8 bases map to TRBD2. From germline, CDR1 is MNHEY and CDR2 SMNVEV (reference sequence). The J segment lost 4 bases and the V segment lost 0 bases, leaving 8 bases of the junction unmatched. This CDR3 spans 16 amino acids. CDR3 sequence: CASSLSLGGGLYEQYF. The CDR3, as DNA: TGTGCCAGCAGTTTATCGCTCGGCGGGGGGTTATACGAGCAGTACTTC.

This clonotype was seen many times. This chain connects TRBV29-1 to TRBJ2-3, with D perhaps TRBD2 (7 bases). In germline, CDR1 is SQVTM, CDR2 ANQGSEA. CDR3 length: 16 residues. V lost 4 bases and J lost 4, with 21 bases in between. CDR3 in DNA: TGCAGCGTTGGCCCCAGGGGCGGGAGAGGATCAGATACGCAGTATTTT. Residues: CSVGPRGGRGSDTQYF.

V gene TRBV24-1 combines with J gene TRBJ2-1, with no clear D. The CDR3 extends over 11 amino acids. Deletions cut 7 bases from V and 5 bases from J, with 5 bases between. CDR1 KGHDR and CDR2 SFDVKD come from the germline V gene. Written as DNA, the CDR3 is TGTGCCACCAGGTCCAACAATGAGCAGTTCTTC. Its protein product is CATRSNNEQFF.

J is TRBJ2-7 and V is TRBV7-9, with 11 bases identical to TRBD2. The V and J ends lost 5 bases and 4 bases, in that order; junction bases with no gene match: 7. CDR1 and CDR2 (germline): SEHNR, FQNEAQ (reference sequence). The CDR3 has 15 residues. The CDR3 DNA is TGTGCCAGCAGCAAAATAGCGGGAGGGGTGTACGAGCAGTACTTC. As protein: CASSKIAGGVYEQYF.

This clonotype was seen at least ten times. This chain links TRBV10-3 with TRBJ2-5; D is ambiguous. There are 15 residues in the CDR3. The ends were cut back, 2 bases at V and 9 bases at J, with 19 bases in the middle. Per the germline V gene, CDR1 is ENHRY and CDR2 is SYGVKD. The CDR3: CAISEMKTSFLSQYF. In nucleotides, the CDR3 is TGTGCCATCAGTGAGATGAAGACCTCGTTTTTATCCCAGTACTTC.

This sequence joins TRBV12-3 or TRBV12-4 and TRBJ1-1, with D unresolved. This CDR3 has 12 amino acids. Deletions cut 2 bases from V and 6 bases from J, with 7 bases between. CDR3 sequence reads: CASSLITAEAFF. As DNA, the CDR3 is TGTGCCAGCAGTTTAATTACAGCTGAAGCTTTCTTT.

There are a few counts of this clonotype. The gene calls are TRBV3-1 and TRBJ2-3, with 8 positions matching TRBD2. Trimming at V came to 2 bases and at J to 3 bases, leaving 4 bases not matched to a gene. The CDR3 consists of 15 residues. Per germline, CDR1 LGHDT and CDR2 YNNKEL (reference sequence). This CDR3 reads CASSQPGGRTDTQYF. The CDR3, as DNA: TGTGCCAGCAGCCAACCGGGCGGGAGGACAGATACGCAGTATTTT.

This clonotype was observed once. The chain couples TRBV29-1 to TRBJ2-7; 7 positions agree with TRBD2. This CDR3 spans 12 amino acids. Trimming took 6 bases from V and 1 from J; bases not matched to a gene: 3. The V gene's germline CDR1 is SQVTM and CDR2 ANQGSEA. The CDR3 DNA is TGCAGCGTCAGCGGGATGTCCTACGAGCAGTACTTC. Translation: CSVSGMSYEQYF.

In its sample, this clonotype was seen a few times. V gene TRBV6-5 combines with J gene TRBJ2-1; TRBD2 is a possible D gene (5 bases). This CDR3 is 13 amino acids long. Germline V gives CDR1 MNHEY, CDR2 SVGAGI. The V gene lost 2 bases and the J gene lost 8 bases, with 10 bases spanning the gap. CDR3 sequence (DNA): TGTGCCAGCAGTTACCCCGAGGGCCATGAGCAGTTCTTC. This sequence encodes CASSYPEGHEQFF.

This clonotype was seen a handful of times. V gene TRBV15 combines with J gene TRBJ2-7, with 10 nucleotides matching TRBD2. Germline V CDR1 and CDR2: LNHNV, YYDKDF (reference sequence). V was clipped by 5 bases and J by 7 bases; unmatched bases: 11. The CDR3 loop spans 15 amino acids. The DNA for the CDR3 is TGTGCCACCAGCGTAGCGGGAGGACTCTACAATGAGCAGTACTTC. This encodes CATSVAGGLYNEQYF.

A remark on this clonotype: This sequence may be a read error, since a much larger clone differs from it by one base. The chain has TRBV4-1 and TRBJ2-1, with D perhaps matching TRBD2 (6 bases). The CDR3 has 15 amino acids. Germline CDR1 and CDR2: MGHRA and YSYEKL. The CDR3 DNA reads TGCACCAGCAGCCCAGGGAGGAGCATGTACAATGAGCAGTTCTTC. Amino acid sequence: CTSSPGRSMYNEQFF.

Comment on this clonotype: A much larger clone differs from this one at a single base, so this may be a read error. The chain employs TRBV28 and TRBJ2-7; no clear D. Germline V gives CDR1 MDHEN, CDR2 SYDVKM. V lost 3 bases, J lost 5 bases, and 2 bases lay in between. This CDR3 has 10 residues. CDR3 in amino acids: CASSFNEQYF. CDR3 DNA: TGTGCCAGCAGTTTTAACGAGCAGTACTTC.

This rearrangement joins TRBV20-1 to TRBJ2-3; no definite D call. V was shortened by 6 bases and J by 0 bases, with 13 bases between the two germline ends. Per germline, CDR1 DFQATT and CDR2 SNEGSKA (reference sequence). The CDR3 length is 14 residues. CDR3 nucleotide sequence: TGCAGTGCCCTCGGCAGCAGAAGCACAGATACGCAGTATTTT. Encoded protein: CSALGSRSTDTQYF.

The V call is TRBV7-6, the J call TRBJ2-5; no definite D call. This CDR3 contains 15 residues. Per germline, CDR1 SGHVS and CDR2 FNYEAQ. V was clipped by 1 base and J by 1 base, with 10 bases between them. The CDR3 region has the DNA TGTGCCAGCAGCTTAGGGGGTAAGGGCCAAGAGACCCAGTACTTC. It codes for CASSLGGKGQETQYF.

This chain joins TRBV27 and TRBJ2-7, with 9 positions matching TRBD2. The germline V gene encodes CDR1 MNHEY and CDR2 SMNVEV (reference sequence). The CDR3 consists of 17 residues. The trim removed 0 bases at V and 6 bases at J, leaving 12 bases unmatched. In DNA, the CDR3 is TGTGCCAGCAGTTTATCGAGGGGCGGGAGGGCCAATCGCGAGCAGTACTTC. Residues: CASSLSRGGRANREQYF.

This clonotype was counted a single time. Germline and junction disagree at one end, which may indicate a read error. The rearrangement links TRBV18 to TRBJ2-6; D not certain. Germline loops: CDR1 KGHSH, CDR2 LQKENI. This CDR3 is 16 amino acids long. CDR3 protein: CASSPWGNSRANVLTF. The CDR3 bases are TGTGCCAGCTCACCGTGGGGAAACTCTAGGGCCAACGTCCTGACTTTC.

The chain links TRBV2 to TRBJ2-7, with D possibly being TRBD1 or TRBD2 (5 bases each). V lost 3 bases, J lost 4 bases, and 13 bases lay in between. This CDR3 has 14 residues. Germline CDR1 reads SNHLY; CDR2 reads FYNNEI. In DNA form, the CDR3 reads TGTGCCAGCAGTGAGGGACGGATTCCGTACGAGCAGTACTTC. This sequence encodes CASSEGRIPYEQYF.

The CDR3 DNA reads TGTGCCAGCAGCAAAACAGGGGGATACACAGATACGCAGTATTTT. It encodes CASSKTGGYTDTQYF. The chain uses TRBV21-1 and TRBJ2-3; no DNA check was done on the table's D call, TRBD1. TRBV21-1 is designated a pseudogene. The CDR3 runs 15 residues.

The chain employs TRBV7-2 and TRBJ2-5; D is unclear. The J call may not be correct, given that the DNA end is closer to TRBJ2-7. The V gene's germline CDR1 is SGHTA and CDR2 FQGNSA. The length of the CDR3 is 14 residues. This chain's CDR3 is CASSPRGSYYEQYF. Here the CDR3 DNA reads TGTGCCAGCAGCCCCCGCGGATCCTACTACGAGCAGTACTTC.

The chain carries TRBV6-5 and TRBJ2-5, with D possibly matching TRBD1 (6 bases). In germline, CDR1 is MNHEY, CDR2 SVGAGI. This CDR3 is 13 amino acids long. Trimming removed 10 bases at V and 0 bases at J, with 12 bases between. Written as DNA, the CDR3 is TGTGCCACCTTGGGACATAACCAAGAGACCCAGTACTTC. This codes for CATLGHNQETQYF.

A few counts support this clonotype. The chain carries TRBV3-1 and TRBJ1-6, with 8 bases matching TRBD1. The CDR3 runs to 15 residues. Germline-derived CDR1 and CDR2 are LGHDT and YNNKEL (reference sequence). J lost 10 bases, V lost 4 bases, and 9 bases had no gene match. The CDR3 protein is CASSPPLQGASPLHF. Written as DNA, the CDR3 is TGTGCCAGCAGCCCCCCCTTGCAGGGGGCCTCACCCCTCCACTTT.